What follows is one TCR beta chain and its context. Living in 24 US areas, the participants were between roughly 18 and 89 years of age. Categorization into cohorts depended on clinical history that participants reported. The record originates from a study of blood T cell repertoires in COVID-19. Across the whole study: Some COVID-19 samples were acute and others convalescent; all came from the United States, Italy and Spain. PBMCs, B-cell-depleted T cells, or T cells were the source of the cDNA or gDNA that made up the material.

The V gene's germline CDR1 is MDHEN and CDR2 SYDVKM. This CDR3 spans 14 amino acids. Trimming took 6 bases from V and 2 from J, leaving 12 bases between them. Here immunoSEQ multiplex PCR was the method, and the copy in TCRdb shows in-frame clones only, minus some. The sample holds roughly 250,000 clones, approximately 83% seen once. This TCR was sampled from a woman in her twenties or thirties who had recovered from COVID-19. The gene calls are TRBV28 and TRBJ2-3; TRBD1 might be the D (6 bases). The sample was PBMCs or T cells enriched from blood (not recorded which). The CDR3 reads CASREGGFTDTQYF. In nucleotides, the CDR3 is TGTGCCAGCAGGGAAGGGGGTTTCACAGATACGCAGTATTTT. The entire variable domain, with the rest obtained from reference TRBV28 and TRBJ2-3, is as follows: DVKVTQSSRYLVKRTGEKVFLECVQDMDHENMFWYRQDPGLGLRLIYFSYDVKMKEKGDIPEGYSVSREKKERFSLILESASTNQTSMYLCASREGGFTDTQYFGPGTRLTVL.